Listed here are 26 T cell receptor beta chains from one sample, sequenced in a study of T cells in localized non-small cell lung cancer. TCRdb's table, derived via immunoSEQ multiplex PCR, lists solely in-frame clones and lacks some. The profile shows more than 70,000 clones, around four fifths of them singletons. Sequencing was performed on peripheral blood, taken before any cancer treatment. The receptors originated from a man aged 35 to 70 with stage I lung adenocarcinoma.

The chain joins TRBV9 to TRBJ2-7, with D possibly matching TRBD2 (5 bases). Germline V gene lookup returns CDR1 SGDLS and CDR2 YYNGEE. V was shortened by 2 bases and J by 0 bases, with 9 bases between the two germline ends. This CDR3 has 14 amino acids. The CDR3 sequence is CASSVVDSSYEQYF. In DNA form, the CDR3 reads TGTGCCAGCAGCGTCGTGGACTCCTCCTACGAGCAGTACTTC.

The V call is TRBV6-6, the J call TRBJ2-1; 12 bases line up with TRBD2. With V trimmed by 4 bases and J by 7 bases, 8 bases remained unmatched. The CDR3 contains 16 residues. Germline CDR1 MNHNY, CDR2 SVGAGI (reference sequence). CDR3 nucleotides: TGTGCCAGCAGTTCTCCGACTAGCGGGGGAACAAATGAGCAGTTCTTC. It encodes CASSSPTSGGTNEQFF.

The chain carries TRBV30 and TRBJ2-2; 7 nucleotides align to TRBD2. The CDR3 contains 14 residues. Germline assignment: CDR1 GTSNPN and CDR2 SVGIG (reference sequence). Trimming at V came to 4 bases and at J to 2 bases, leaving 4 bases not matched to a gene. CDR3: CAWTRGKNTGELFF. The CDR3 DNA sequence: TGTGCCTGGACGCGGGGGAAAAACACCGGGGAGCTGTTTTTT.

This chain links TRBV6-1 with TRBJ1-3, with TRBD1 as a possible D gene (5 bases). Germline CDR1 reads MNHNS; CDR2 reads SASEGT. Trimming pared 8 bases from V and 3 bases from J, leaving 14 bases between. CDR3 size: 14 residues. As DNA, the CDR3 is TGTGCCAGCGGGGCTAGGGTACGTGGAAACACCATATATTTT. Its protein product is CASGARVRGNTIYF.

This CDR3 reads CASRQTGLNTEAFF. For the CDR3, the DNA is TGTGCCAGCAGGCAGACAGGGCTGAACACTGAAGCTTTCTTT. The chain uses TRBV7-2 and TRBJ1-1; 7 bases line up with TRBD1. CDR3 size: 14 residues. The V gene end was trimmed by 6 bases and the J gene end by 0 bases; junction bases not matched to a gene: 4. Germline assignment: CDR1 SGHTA and CDR2 FQGNSA.

This clone is a singleton in its sample. The chain is built from TRBV4-2 and TRBJ1-4; 9 bases match TRBD1. CDR1 is LGHNA, CDR2 YNFKEQ, per germline. The ends lost 0 bases at V and 7 bases at J; junction bases unmatched: 9. CDR3 length equals 17 residues. The CDR3 DNA follows: TGTGCCAGCAGCCAAGAATACCCACAGGGGGCGGGTGAAAAACTGTTTTTT. It encodes CASSQEYPQGAGEKLFF.

With respect to this clone: At the DNA level, this CDR3 is encoded by other sequences in the same sample as well. The chain links TRBV7-2 to TRBJ2-5, with D maybe TRBD1 (5 bases). The CDR3 is 12 amino acids. Germline values: CDR1 SGHTA, CDR2 FQGNSA. Between the trimmed V and J ends, which lost 1 base and 5 bases, there was a span of 5 bases. CDR3 sequence (DNA): TGTGCCAGCAGCTTAGACAGGGAGACCCAGTACTTC. Translating it yields CASSLDRETQYF. The full variable domain, completed using reference TRBV7-2 and TRBJ2-5, is GAGVSQSPSNKVTEKGKDVELRCDPISGHTALYWYRQSLGQGLEFLIYFQGNSAPDKSGLPSDRFSAERTGGSVSTLTIQRTQQEDSAVYLCASSLDRETQYFGPGTRLLVL.

The rearrangement joins TRBV18 to TRBJ2-7; D not certain. From germline, CDR1 is KGHSH and CDR2 LQKENI. Trimming pared 4 bases from V and 2 bases from J, leaving 6 bases between. This CDR3 region has 12 residues. CDR3 coding DNA: TGTGCCAGCTCACACGGCGCCTACGAGCAGTACTTC. Encoded protein: CASSHGAYEQYF.

This clone was counted a single time. The chain couples TRBV28 to TRBJ2-7; D is possibly TRBD1 (6 bases). The CDR3 runs 14 residues. With 5 bases removed from V and 3 bases from J, the gap between germline ends came to 14 bases. Germline V gives CDR1 MDHEN, CDR2 SYDVKM. CDR3 bases: TGTGCCAGCAGTGTTCCTAGGGGGTACTACGAGCAGTACTTC. It encodes CASSVPRGYYEQYF.

The J gene is TRBJ2-5, the V gene TRBV11-2, with 9 bases fitting TRBD1. CDR3 length: 15 amino acids. The germline V gene has CDR1 SGHAT and CDR2 FQNNGV. Trimming cost V 4 bases and J 2 bases; bases outside gene matches: 5. The CDR3 loop is CASSSGDRGQETQYF. Written as DNA, the CDR3 is TGTGCCAGCAGCTCCGGAGACAGGGGGCAAGAGACCCAGTACTTC.

The chain couples TRBV5-4 to TRBJ2-7; tentative D call: TRBD1 (6 bases). The CDR3 runs 14 residues. Germline CDR1 and CDR2: SGHNT and YYREEE (reference sequence). V shed 3 bases and J shed 3 bases, with 13 bases lying between them. The CDR3 DNA sequence: TGTGCCAGCAGCTCCAGGACAGCACTCTACGAGCAGTACTTC. Residues: CASSSRTALYEQYF.

This clone was seen a single time. In DNA, the CDR3 is TGTGCCAGCAGCCCACTAGGAGGCTCCTACGAGCAGTACTTC. It codes for CASSPLGGSYEQYF. The rearrangement joins TRBV7-2 to TRBJ2-7; D might be TRBD2 (5 bases). CDR3 size: 14 residues. Trimming cost V 5 bases and J 0 bases, with 11 bases left between them. Germline V gene data show CDR1 as SGHTA and CDR2 as FQGNSA.

The V call is TRBV4-1, the J call TRBJ2-3; 11 bases match TRBD2. Trimming removed 6 bases from V and 4 bases from J; junction bases left unmatched: 12. CDR3 size: 17 residues. Germline V gene lookup returns CDR1 MGHRA and CDR2 YSYEKL. This CDR3 reads CASSLRPLAGGSDTQYF. CDR3 nucleotides: TGCGCCAGCAGTCTCCGACCCCTAGCGGGGGGCTCAGATACGCAGTATTTT.

Remarks on this clone: Other DNA sequences in this specimen translate into the identical CDR3. The chain couples TRBV5-4 to TRBJ1-1, with D possibly being TRBD1 (6 bases). This CDR3 region has 14 residues. Per germline, CDR1 SGHNT and CDR2 YYREEE (reference sequence). V was pared by 3 bases and J by 1 base, with 10 bases between. In DNA form, the CDR3 reads TGTGCCAGCAGCTCCGGGACATCGAACACTGAAGCTTTCTTT. Its translation is CASSSGTSNTEAFF. Combining the CDR3 with reference TRBV5-4 and TRBJ1-1 gives the whole variable domain ETGVTQSPTHLIKTRGQQVTLRCSSQSGHNTVSWYQQALGQGPQFIFQYYREEENGRGNFPPRFSGLQFPNYSSELNVNALELDDSALYLCASSSGTSNTEAFFGQGTRLTVV.

The J gene is TRBJ2-5, the V gene TRBV18, with D tentatively TRBD2 (5 bases). The germline V gene has CDR1 KGHSH and CDR2 LQKENI. V lost 3 bases and J 4 bases, leaving 6 bases between the germline ends. This CDR3 has 12 residues. DNA of the CDR3: TGTGCCAGCTCACCCGCGGGAGAGACCCAGTACTTC. Translated, it gives CASSPAGETQYF.

The chain links TRBV2 to TRBJ1-2; D is unclear. The CDR3 loop spans 14 amino acids. V was trimmed by 4 bases and J by 2 bases, leaving 11 bases between them. CDR1 is SNHLY and CDR2 is FYNNEI in the germline V gene. The CDR3 nucleotides read TGTGCCAGCAGTGGCCCGAGGGTAAACTATGGCTACACCTTC. Translated, it gives CASSGPRVNYGYTF.

V and J are TRBV27 and TRBJ2-7, with 7 positions matching TRBD2. This CDR3 region has 12 residues. Looked up from germline, CDR1 is MNHEY and CDR2 is SMNVEV (reference sequence). V trimming: 6 bases; J trimming: 6 bases; junction bases outside the gene matches: 5. Written as DNA, the CDR3 is TGTGCCAGCAGCCGTACGGGGGGCGAGCAGTACTTC. Protein sequence: CASSRTGGEQYF.

This rearrangement joins TRBV6-1 to TRBJ1-1, with D possibly matching TRBD1 (5 bases). CDR1 MNHNS and CDR2 SASEGT come from the germline V gene. The CDR3 has 13 residues. The germline V and J ends were trimmed by 3 bases and 4 bases, with 9 bases remaining between them. The CDR3 DNA reads as TGTGCCAGCAGTGACAGGGTGGTCACTGAAGCTTTCTTT. It is translated as CASSDRVVTEAFF.

The rearrangement joins TRBV29-1 to TRBJ2-3; D is uncertain. Trimming took 0 bases from V and 7 from J, leaving 20 bases between them. Germline V gene sequence: CDR1 SQVTM, CDR2 ANQGSEA. This CDR3 is built from 16 residues. CDR3 region: CSVEDPQLAQENTQYF. In DNA, the CDR3 is TGCAGCGTTGAAGACCCTCAACTTGCCCAGGAGAATACGCAGTATTTT.

The chain combines TRBV18 with TRBJ1-3; D remains unclear. V was shortened by 3 bases and J by 0 bases, with 12 bases between the two germline ends. Germline V gene lookup returns CDR1 KGHSH and CDR2 LQKENI. The CDR3 has 16 residues. The CDR3 sequence: CASSPMLGNSGNTIYF. The CDR3 DNA sequence: TGTGCCAGCTCACCTATGTTGGGGAACTCTGGAAACACCATATATTTT.

The chain's CDR3 is CASSQELRNQETQYF. The CDR3 coding sequence is TGTGCCAGCAGCCAAGAGTTAAGGAATCAAGAGACCCAGTACTTC. V and J are TRBV14 and TRBJ2-5; no reliable D call. Per germline, CDR1 SGHDN and CDR2 FVKESK. V lost 0 bases, J lost 2 bases, and 10 bases lay in between. CDR3 length: 15 amino acids.

J is TRBJ1-5 and V is TRBV19, with a weak D call TRBD1 (5 bases). Trimming removed 3 bases from V and 0 bases from J, with 12 bases in between. The CDR3 is 16 residues long. CDR1 and CDR2 from the germline V gene are LNHDA and SQIVND (reference sequence). In DNA form, the CDR3 reads TGTGCCAGTAGTATTTCGACAGCCTATAGCAATCAGCCCCAGCATTTT. Its protein is CASSISTAYSNQPQHF.

With respect to this clone: Different DNA sequences within this sample yield the same CDR3. The CDR3 DNA sequence: TGTGCCAGTAGTATAGACAGGAGCTATGGCTACACCTTC. Residues: CASSIDRSYGYTF. The V and J genes are TRBV19 and TRBJ1-2; no clear D gene. The ends were cut back, 0 bases at V and 4 bases at J, with 6 bases in the middle. This CDR3 comprises 13 residues. Looked up from germline, CDR1 is LNHDA and CDR2 is SQIVND (reference sequence).

The rearrangement links TRBV10-3 to TRBJ2-7, with D tentatively TRBD1 (6 bases). The V and J ends lost 7 bases and 1 base respectively, with 11 bases between them. CDR1 ENHRY and CDR2 SYGVKD come from the germline V gene. The CDR3 spans 13 residues. CDR3: CAIKQDSSYEQYF. CDR3 nucleotide sequence: TGTGCCATCAAACAGGACAGTTCCTACGAGCAGTACTTC.

The chain joins TRBV6-1 to TRBJ1-1; TRBD1 is a possible D gene (5 bases). This CDR3 is built from 14 residues. The ends were cut back, 6 bases at V and 5 bases at J, with 16 bases in the middle. The V gene's germline CDR1 is MNHNS and CDR2 SASEGT. The CDR3, as DNA: TGTGCCAGCAGCGTCGGGGGAAGGGAGACTGAAGCTTTCTTT. Translation: CASSVGGRETEAFF.

The V and J genes are TRBV29-1 and TRBJ1-1; no reliable D call. This CDR3 has 13 amino acids. V gave up 5 bases and J gave up 5 bases, with 15 bases separating them. CDR1 and CDR2 (germline): SQVTM, ANQGSEA. CDR3 DNA: TGCAGCGTTTCAAGGGAGTTGGGTACTGAAGCTTTCTTT. This translates into CSVSRELGTEAFF. Using reference TRBV29-1 and TRBJ1-1 for the parts outside the CDR3, the full variable domain is SAVISQKPSRDICQRGTSLTIQCQVDSQVTMMFWYRQQPGQSLTLIATANQGSEATYESGFVIDKFPISRPNLTFSTLTVSNMSPEDSSIYLCSVSRELGTEAFFGQGTRLTVV.